These 23 T cell receptor beta chains were sequenced from one sample in a study of T-cell memory formation after mild COVID-19. One entry per CDR3 protein, called by TCRdb with MiXCR from the 5' RACE reads. The sample includes about 470,000 distinct CDR3 sequences, roughly 23% of them seen just once. Sequencing was done on a sample of PBMCs or a T cell subset sorted from them (not recorded which). All receptors derive from an adult woman who had mild COVID-19 (a few samples of this study predate the infection). Cell type and time point are not known.

This rearrangement joins TRBV7-9 to TRBJ2-5, with 13 bases that match TRBD2. V lost 5 bases, J lost 2 bases, and 5 bases stayed unmatched. Looked up from germline, CDR1 is SEHNR and CDR2 is FQNEAQ (reference sequence). This CDR3 region has 16 residues. The CDR3 DNA sequence: TGTGCCAGCAGCCTACCGGGACTAGCGGGGCAAGAGACCCAGTACTTC. Protein: CASSLPGLAGQETQYF.

This clonotype was seen a handful of times. This sequence joins TRBV18 and TRBJ2-5; D may be TRBD2 (5 bases). CDR3 length: 15 residues. V was trimmed by 2 bases and J by 4 bases, leaving 14 bases between them. Germline CDR1 KGHSH, CDR2 LQKENI. CDR3 sequence: CASSPSGNAGETQYF. The CDR3 DNA is TGTGCCAGCTCACCAAGTGGTAATGCGGGAGAGACCCAGTACTTC.

This rearrangement joins TRBV5-1 to TRBJ2-4; 11 bases agree with TRBD2. V lost 4 bases, J lost 7 bases, and 10 bases stayed unmatched. Germline V CDR1 and CDR2: SGHRS, YFSETQ. This CDR3 has 16 residues. The CDR3 DNA follows: TGCGCCAGCAGCCTCGGGACTAGCGGCTTTAAGAACATTCAGTACTTC. Its protein product is CASSLGTSGFKNIQYF.

This clonotype has a handful of counts. A much larger clonotype is one base distant, so this may be a read error. This chain connects TRBV11-3 to TRBJ2-3; 9 bases match TRBD2. V shed 1 base and J 1 base; nucleotides not matched to a gene: 0. Germline V CDR1 and CDR2: SGHNT, YENEEA. This CDR3 contains 15 residues. The CDR3, as DNA: TGTGCCAGCAGCTTAGTAGCGGGGGGCACAGATACGCAGTATTTT. This gives the protein CASSLVAGGTDTQYF.

This CDR3 reads CASTRWDSSNQPQHF. As DNA, the CDR3 is TGTGCCAGCACCAGGTGGGACAGTAGCAATCAGCCCCAGCATTTT. The chain is built from TRBV21-1 and TRBJ1-5; TRBD1 reflects the table's D call only, with no check against the DNA. TRBV21-1 is reported as a pseudogene. CDR3 length: 15 amino acids.

This clonotype was recorded a few times. The chain uses TRBV15 and TRBJ2-7; 7 bases are shared with TRBD1. With V trimmed by 4 bases and J by 3 bases, 3 bases remained unmatched. Germline CDR1 reads LNHNV; CDR2 reads YYDKDF (reference sequence). This CDR3 is 13 amino acids long. The CDR3 sequence is CATSNRDSYEQYF. CDR3 nucleotide sequence: TGTGCCACCAGCAACCGGGACAGCTACGAGCAGTACTTC. The full variable domain, with the rest looked up from reference TRBV15 and TRBJ2-7, is DAMVIQNPRYQVTQFGKPVTLSCSQTLNHNVMYWYQQKSSQAPKLLFHYYDKDFNNEADTPDNFQSRRPNTSFCFLDIRSPGLGDTAMYLCATSNRDSYEQYFGPGTRLTVT.

V and J are TRBV29-1 and TRBJ1-1, with a tentative D call TRBD1 (6 bases). This CDR3 is built from 11 residues. V was pared by 6 bases and J by 6 bases, with 11 bases between. Germline V lookup: CDR1 SQVTM, CDR2 ANQGSEA. In nucleotides, the CDR3 is TGCAGCGTCGTCAGGGGACCTGAAGCTTTCTTT. Translation gives CSVVRGPEAFF.

V gene TRBV7-2 combines with J gene TRBJ2-7; D is possibly TRBD2 (5 bases). Germline V CDR1 and CDR2: SGHTA, FQGNSA. This CDR3 has 15 amino acids. V lost 3 bases to trimming and J lost 0 bases, with 12 bases between them. Written as DNA, the CDR3 is TGTGCCAGCAGCTTGTTAGCGTTTAGCTCCTACGAGCAGTACTTC. It yields the protein CASSLLAFSSYEQYF.

The chain links TRBV5-1 to TRBJ2-2; D not resolved. Germline V CDR1 and CDR2: SGHRS, YFSETQ. There are 14 residues in the CDR3. V dropped 0 bases and J dropped 4 bases, with 7 bases sitting between them. CDR3: CASSLDPGTGELFF. The CDR3 DNA follows: TGCGCCAGCAGCTTGGATCCGGGCACCGGGGAGCTGTTTTTT.

The chain is built from TRBV5-1 and TRBJ1-1, with D tentatively TRBD1 (5 bases). The CDR3 loop spans 14 amino acids. CDR1 SGHRS and CDR2 YFSETQ come from the germline V gene. V gave up 3 bases and J gave up 0 bases, with 9 bases separating them. The CDR3 DNA reads as TGCGCCAGCAGCTCTGGACACGTGAACACTGAAGCTTTCTTT. This encodes CASSSGHVNTEAFF. Full variable domain (missing parts from reference TRBV5-1 and TRBJ1-1): KAGVTQTPRYLIKTRGQQVTLSCSPISGHRSVSWYQQTPGQGLQFLFEYFSETQRNKGNFPGRFSGRQFSNSRSEMNVSTLELGDSALYLCASSSGHVNTEAFFGQGTRLTVV.

This clonotype was detected a few times. This chain connects TRBV12-3 or TRBV12-4 to TRBJ1-5; a weak D match, TRBD1 (5 bases). This CDR3 comprises 20 residues. V was shortened by 0 bases and J by 0 bases, with 21 bases between the two germline ends. The CDR3 DNA sequence: TGTGCCAGCAGTTTAGCGCAACGGCCGAACAGGCACCATAGCAATCAGCCCCAGCATTTT. Protein product: CASSLAQRPNRHHSNQPQHF.

This clonotype was picked up a small number of times. The J gene is TRBJ2-5, the V gene TRBV21-1. TRBV21-1 represents a pseudogene. This CDR3 spans 11 amino acids. CDR3 bases: TGTGCCAGCTCAAAGGAAGAGACCCAGTACTTC. Its translation is CASSKEETQYF.

This clonotype has ten or more counts. This chain uses TRBV12-3 or TRBV12-4 with TRBJ2-1; D gene uncertain. The V and J ends lost 6 bases and 7 bases respectively, with 19 bases between them. The CDR3 has 15 amino acids. The CDR3 region has the DNA TGTGCCAGCAGGAGATTAGCCGCCGCCGGGAATGAGCAGTTCTTC. Its protein product is CASRRLAAAGNEQFF.

This clonotype came up a few times. The V call is TRBV7-8, the J call TRBJ2-1; 11 bases fit TRBD2. V was pared by 1 base and J by 6 bases, with 5 bases of the junction left unmatched. The V gene's germline CDR1 is SGHVS and CDR2 FQNEAQ. This CDR3 contains 16 residues. CDR3 nucleotide sequence: TGTGCCAGCAGCTTAGTTAGCGGGAGGGCCCTCAATGAGCAGTTCTTC. Amino acid sequence: CASSLVSGRALNEQFF.

The chain carries TRBV10-3 and TRBJ2-7; TRBD1 matches at 10 bases. Germline loops: CDR1 ENHRY, CDR2 SYGVKD. V gave up 10 bases and J gave up 5 bases; unmatched junction bases: 11. The CDR3 loop spans 14 amino acids. The CDR3 DNA reads TGTGCCAGTACTCCGGGACAGGGGAAACACGAGCAGTACTTC. It yields the protein CASTPGQGKHEQYF.

The V and J genes are TRBV20-1 and TRBJ1-1; the D gene is possibly TRBD1 (6 bases). The CDR3 runs to 15 residues. The V and J ends lost 0 bases and 0 bases respectively, with 11 bases between them. Germline CDR1 DFQATT, CDR2 SNEGSKA (reference sequence). CDR3: CSARETGTLNTEAFF. CDR3 nucleotides: TGCAGTGCTAGAGAGACAGGAACCTTGAACACTGAAGCTTTCTTT.

This clonotype has a handful of counts. The V call is TRBV20-1, the J call TRBJ2-1; no clear D. In germline, CDR1 is DFQATT, CDR2 SNEGSKA (reference sequence). The CDR3 length is 14 residues. V was shortened by 5 bases and J by 3 bases, with 14 bases between the two germline ends. Here the CDR3 DNA reads TGCAGTGCTTGCTCGGCGAGTGTCTACAATGAGCAGTTCTTC. Protein: CSACSASVYNEQFF.

V is TRBV12-3 or TRBV12-4 and J is TRBJ1-1; unclear D gene. The CDR3 length is 12 residues. V shed 7 bases and J shed 10 bases, with 16 bases lying between them. For the CDR3, the DNA is TGTGCCAGCACTCAACTGGGGTACGTAGCTTTCTTT. Translation gives CASTQLGYVAFF.

The genes are TRBV12-3 or TRBV12-4 and TRBJ1-3; no reliable D call. Trimming shortened V by 3 bases and J by 0 bases, and 15 bases separated the two germline ends. The CDR3 runs to 17 residues. The CDR3, as DNA: TGTGCCAGCAGTTTCTGGGTAACGGGCATCTCTGGAAACACCATATATTTT. It yields the protein CASSFWVTGISGNTIYF.

This clonotype showed up just a few times. This chain links TRBV6-2 or TRBV6-3 with TRBJ2-2; 9 nucleotides align to TRBD1. The CDR3 is 16 residues long. Germline trimming cut 5 bases from V and 4 bases from J; bases unmatched to any gene: 8. CDR1 is MNHEY, CDR2 SVGEGT, per germline. CDR3 DNA sequence: TGTGCCAGCAGTATCACAGGGGGCGCCGGCACCGGGGAGCTGTTTTTT. Translating gives CASSITGGAGTGELFF.

V and J are TRBV6-1 and TRBJ2-2, with D perhaps TRBD1 (6 bases). The V gene lost 10 bases and the J gene lost 5 bases, with 20 bases spanning the gap. The CDR3 contains 15 residues. Germline CDR1 MNHNS, CDR2 SASEGT. The chain's CDR3 is CATALLSRGTGELFF. The CDR3 DNA follows: TGTGCCACCGCCCTACTTTCCAGGGGAACCGGGGAGCTGTTTTTT.

The chain has TRBV6-5 and TRBJ2-4; 9 bases agree with TRBD1. Trimming took 2 bases from V and 2 from J; bases not matched to a gene: 7. The CDR3 totals 17 residues. Germline CDR1 is MNHEY and CDR2 is SVGAGI. The CDR3 coding sequence is TGTGCCAGCAGTTACACGGGACAGGGTGGTTCCAAAAACATTCAGTACTTC. The encoded protein is CASSYTGQGGSKNIQYF.

The chain is built from TRBV9 and TRBJ1-1, with D unclear. In germline, CDR1 is SGDLS, CDR2 YYNGEE. The CDR3 is 16 residues long. Trimming removed 1 base from V and 3 bases from J, with 16 bases in between. This CDR3 reads CASSVSTGGPDTEAFF. DNA for the CDR3: TGTGCCAGCAGCGTATCGACCGGAGGGCCTGACACTGAAGCTTTCTTT.